The source of this T cell receptor beta chain is a study of vaccination and CD4 T cells after COVID-19. The Oncomine TCR Beta short-read assay was what sequenced the DNA obtained from cultured CD4+ T cells. TCRdb fed the PCR reads into MiXCR, producing one record per CDR3 protein. The repertoire holds over 9,500 distinct CDR3 sequences, with less than 55% as singletons. Germline values: CDR1 MDHEN, CDR2 SYDVKM. CDR3 size: 16 residues. V shed 4 bases and J shed 10 bases, with 25 bases lying between them. Treatment described: approximately nine-day PBMC culture with coronavirus spike peptide pools or control peptides (ViraFEST assay). This clonotype was observed a few times. Its cognate antigen is unknown.

This TCR derives from a human donor with COVID-19. The chain carries TRBV28 and TRBJ2-5, with D perhaps given as TRBD1 or TRBD2 (6 bases each). Sequencing used cultured CD4+ T cells from blood, obtained after SARS-CoV-2 vaccination. The CDR3 DNA follows: TGTGCCAGCAGTTCGACCGGACAGCGGGTCCTGGGGATCCAGTACTTC. Translated: CASSSTGQRVLGIQYF. The full variable domain, with the rest looked up from reference TRBV28 and TRBJ2-5, is DVKVTQSSRYLVKRTGEKVFLECVQDMDHENMFWYRQDPGLGLRLIYFSYDVKMKEKGDIPEGYSVSREKKERFSLILESASTNQTSMYLCASSSTGQRVLGIQYFGPGTRLLVL.